This TCR beta chain originates from a study of technical replicates of blood from several donors. Only in-frame clones appear in the TCRdb table, and some are missing; sequencing was by immunoSEQ multiplex PCR. The table includes tens of thousands of clones, 90% to 95% detected once. The sequence came from a human donor in good health. Sequenced: T cells isolated from PBMCs.

In nucleotides, the CDR3 is TGCAGCGTTGAAGGACAGGGGCACACCGGGGAGCTGTTTTTT. Its protein product is CSVEGQGHTGELFF. V gene TRBV29-1 combines with J gene TRBJ2-2; 8 positions match TRBD1. The CDR3 covers 14 residues. The J segment lost 3 bases and the V segment lost 1 base, leaving 1 base of the junction unmatched. Germline CDR1 SQVTM, CDR2 ANQGSEA.